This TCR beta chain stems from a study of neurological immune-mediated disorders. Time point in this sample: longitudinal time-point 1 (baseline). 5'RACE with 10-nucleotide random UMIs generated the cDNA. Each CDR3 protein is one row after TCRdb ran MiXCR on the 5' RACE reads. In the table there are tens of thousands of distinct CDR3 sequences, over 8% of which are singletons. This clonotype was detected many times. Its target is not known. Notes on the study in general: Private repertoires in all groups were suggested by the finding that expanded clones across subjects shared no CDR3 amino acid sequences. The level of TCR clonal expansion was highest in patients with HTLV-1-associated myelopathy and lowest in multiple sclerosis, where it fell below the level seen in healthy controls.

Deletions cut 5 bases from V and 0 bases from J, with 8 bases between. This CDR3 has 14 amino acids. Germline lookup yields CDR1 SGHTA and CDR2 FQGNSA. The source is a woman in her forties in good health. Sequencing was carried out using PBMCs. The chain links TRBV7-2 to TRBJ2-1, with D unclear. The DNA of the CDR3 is TGTGCCAGCAGCCGGTTTCGCTCCTACAATGAGCAGTTCTTC. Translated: CASSRFRSYNEQFF.